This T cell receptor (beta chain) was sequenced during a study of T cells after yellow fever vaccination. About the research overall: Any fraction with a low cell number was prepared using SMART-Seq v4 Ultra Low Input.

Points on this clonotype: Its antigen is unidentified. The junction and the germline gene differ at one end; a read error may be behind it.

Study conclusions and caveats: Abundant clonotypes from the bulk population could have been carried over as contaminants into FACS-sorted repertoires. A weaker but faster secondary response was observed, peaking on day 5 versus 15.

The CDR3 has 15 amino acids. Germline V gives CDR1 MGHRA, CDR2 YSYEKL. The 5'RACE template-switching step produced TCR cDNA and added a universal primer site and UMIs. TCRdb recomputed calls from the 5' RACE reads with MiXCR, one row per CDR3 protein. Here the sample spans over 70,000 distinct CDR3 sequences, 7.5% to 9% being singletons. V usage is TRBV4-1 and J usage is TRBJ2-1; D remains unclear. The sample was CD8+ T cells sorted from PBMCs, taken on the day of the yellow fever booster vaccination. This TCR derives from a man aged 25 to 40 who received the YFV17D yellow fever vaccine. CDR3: CASSQARSPHNEQLF. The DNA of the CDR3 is TGCGCCAGCAGCCAAGCCCGGAGCCCTCACAATGAGCAGCTCTTC.